This T cell receptor (beta chain) was sequenced for a study of blood T cell repertoires in COVID-19. At the level of the study: Whether acute or convalescent, the COVID-19 samples came from the United States, Italy and Spain. The analysed material was cDNA or gDNA that came from T cells, B-cell-depleted T cells, or PBMCs.

CDR3 length: 14 amino acids. Looked up from germline, CDR1 is SGHKS and CDR2 is YYEKEE (reference sequence). Trimming removed 6 bases at V and 0 bases at J, with 12 bases between. Original processing notes: The authors estimated nucleated cell counts from reference gene primer amplification. The repertoire was sequenced with immunoSEQ multiplex PCR; TCRdb's copy has only in-frame clones and lacks some. Clone size and V and J calls were adopted from that table, with D and trimming inferred from the DNA. The sample consists of approximately 230,000 clones, around 80% of them appearing once. The chain employs TRBV5-5 and TRBJ1-1; D is uncertain. Sequencing used peripheral blood. The sequence derives from a woman between 40 and 55 years old with active or convalescent COVID-19. The CDR3 DNA reads TGTGCCAGCAAAAGACACCTGTTGAACACTGAAGCTTTCTTT. It specifies CASKRHLLNTEAFF.